The 10 T cell receptor beta chains in this list originate from one sample, sequenced in a study of blood T cell repertoires in COVID-19. The method was immunoSEQ multiplex PCR; TCRdb's version includes in-frame clones alone and lacks a portion of them. The sample lists some 60,000 clones, about 77% occurring once. The material sequenced was peripheral blood. These receptor sequences come from a human donor in a cohort sampled during active COVID-19.

The J gene is TRBJ1-2, the V gene TRBV5-3; D gene ambiguous. TRBV5-3 is assigned to the ORF class and has an uncertain function. CDR3 length equals 13 residues. Trimming removed 2 bases at V and 1 base at J, with 6 bases between. The DNA for the CDR3 is TGTGCCAGAAGCTTCCCCTATAACTATGGCTACACCTTC. It encodes CARSFPYNYGYTF.

This clone was counted between two and nine times. This chain links TRBV4-1 with TRBJ1-6; D uncertain. Germline assignment: CDR1 MGHRA and CDR2 YSYEKL. Trimming removed 8 bases at V and 7 bases at J, with 12 bases between. CDR3 size: 13 residues. CDR3 DNA: TGCGCCAGCGGGCGTCAATTAAATTCACCCCTCCACTTT. Translating it yields CASGRQLNSPLHF.

V and J are TRBV27 and TRBJ2-2, with 7 bases matching TRBD2. The CDR3 has 15 residues. CDR1 and CDR2 from the germline V gene are MNHEY and SMNVEV (reference sequence). V trimming: 3 bases; J trimming: 5 bases; junction bases outside the gene matches: 6. The CDR3 sequence is CASSLGRGGTGELFF. The CDR3 coding sequence is TGTGCCAGCAGTTTGGGGAGGGGTGGAACCGGGGAGCTGTTTTTT.

This rearrangement joins TRBV6-2 or TRBV6-3 to TRBJ1-1, with TRBD1 as a possible D gene (6 bases). Germline V gene sequence: CDR1 MNHEY, CDR2 SVGEGT. The V end lost 5 bases, the J end lost 4 bases, and 14 bases lay between the germline ends. The CDR3 sequence is 14 residues long. As DNA, the CDR3 is TGTGCCAGCAGTGGGACACCCGGGACCACTGAAGCTTTCTTT. Translating it yields CASSGTPGTTEAFF.

The V call is TRBV5-1, the J call TRBJ2-1; a weak D match, TRBD2 (6 bases). The ends were cut back, 2 bases at V and 0 bases at J, with 6 bases in the middle. The germline CDR1 and CDR2 sequences are SGHRS and YFSETQ. This CDR3 spans 14 amino acids. The chain's CDR3 is CASSLAGSYNEQFF. CDR3 in DNA: TGCGCCAGCAGCTTAGCGGGCTCCTACAATGAGCAGTTCTTC.

The CDR3 sequence is CASSRGTDYEQYF. CDR3 nucleotides: TGTGCCAGCAGTCGGGGAACGGACTACGAGCAGTACTTC. The J gene is TRBJ2-7, the V gene TRBV28, with a weak D call TRBD2 (5 bases). CDR1 is MDHEN, CDR2 SYDVKM, per germline. V was pared by 5 bases and J by 3 bases, with 11 bases between. CDR3 length: 13 residues.

The rearrangement links TRBV5-4 to TRBJ2-2; D call uncertain. Germline assignment: CDR1 SGHNT and CDR2 YYREEE (reference sequence). The CDR3 totals 14 residues. The V end was cut by 1 base, the J end by 6 bases, with 10 bases between. CDR3 in DNA: TGTGCCAGCAGCTTGACCAGGTCACCCGGGGAGCTGTTTTTT. Translated, it gives CASSLTRSPGELFF.

CDR3 protein: CASSYKGAAYNEQFF. The CDR3 nucleotides are TGTGCCAGCAGTTATAAGGGGGCCGCCTACAATGAGCAGTTCTTC. The chain couples TRBV27 to TRBJ2-1, with 7 bases matching TRBD1. This CDR3 is built from 15 residues. Germline-derived CDR1 and CDR2 are MNHEY and SMNVEV (reference sequence). The ends lost 4 bases at V and 2 bases at J; junction bases unmatched: 5.

CDR3 nucleotides: TGTGCCAGCAGCGTAGGGATGAGGGTTGCTAGCGATGAGCAGTTCTTC. This sequence encodes CASSVGMRVASDEQFF. V is TRBV9 and J is TRBJ2-1; possibly TRBD2 for D (6 bases). The CDR3 is made up of 16 amino acids. Trimming shortened V by 0 bases and J by 8 bases, and 18 bases separated the two germline ends. From germline, CDR1 is SGDLS and CDR2 YYNGEE. Together with reference TRBV9 and TRBJ2-1, the CDR3 gives the full variable domain: DSGVTQTPKHLITATGQRVTLRCSPRSGDLSVYWYQQSLDQGLQFLIQYYNGEERAKGNILERFSAQQFPDLHSELNLSSLELGDSALYFCASSVGMRVASDEQFFGPGTRLTVL.

V is TRBV12-3 or TRBV12-4 and J is TRBJ1-3; no clear D. Trimming removed 4 bases from V and 4 bases from J, with 2 bases in between. This CDR3 is built from 11 residues. CDR3 sequence reads: CASSSGNTIYF. The CDR3 DNA reads TGTGCCAGCAGTTCAGGAAACACCATATATTTT.